This passage covers 9 T cell receptor beta chains from one sample sequenced in a study of OX40 agonist ivuxolimab in advanced cancers. The method was immunoSEQ multiplex PCR; TCRdb's version includes in-frame clones alone and lacks a portion of them. This repertoire shows approximately 45,000 clones, roughly 94% found once; its top ten account for 9.5% to 12%. This specimen was CD4+ or CD8+ T cells sorted from blood, taken in a trial of the OX40 agonist ivuxolimab. These receptors were taken from an adult with an advanced solid tumor such as melanoma, head and neck, liver or kidney cancer.

The chain employs TRBV5-1 and TRBJ2-7; 8 positions agree with TRBD1. The CDR3 consists of 17 residues. The junction had 14 bases not matched to a gene; V was cut back by 1 base and J by 5 bases. Looked up from germline, CDR1 is SGHRS and CDR2 is YFSETQ. In DNA, the CDR3 is TGCGCCAGCAGCTTGTCCTTGAGACAGGGGTTGGAGGACGAGCAGTACTTC. Translation: CASSLSLRQGLEDEQYF.

V and J are TRBV7-9 and TRBJ2-2; 9 bases fit TRBD2. The length of the CDR3 is 19 residues. Germline trimming cut 5 bases from V and 6 bases from J; bases unmatched to any gene: 19. Germline V gene sequence: CDR1 SEHNR, CDR2 FQNEAQ (reference sequence). CDR3 sequence: CASSPARVGSGSKSGELFF. The DNA of the CDR3 is TGTGCCAGCAGCCCAGCCAGGGTCGGTAGCGGGAGTAAATCCGGGGAGCTGTTTTTT.

This clone is medium-sized by share. The gene calls are TRBV19 and TRBJ2-5; D is uncertain. CDR3 size: 13 residues. V gave up 5 bases and J gave up 5 bases, with 12 bases separating them. Germline-derived CDR1 and CDR2 are LNHDA and SQIVND (reference sequence). This CDR3 is CASSGVLYETQYF. The DNA of the CDR3 is TGTGCCAGTAGTGGGGTACTCTACGAGACCCAGTACTTC.

The CDR3 loop is CASSLGNSGYTF. In nucleotides, the CDR3 is TGTGCCAGCAGCTTAGGTAATTCAGGCTACACCTTC. V and J are TRBV7-9 and TRBJ1-2; no clear D. Germline values: CDR1 SEHNR, CDR2 FQNEAQ (reference sequence). V lost 1 base and J 8 bases, leaving 8 bases between the germline ends. The CDR3 has 12 amino acids.

This clone showed up just once. The rearrangement uses TRBV4-1 and TRBJ2-7; D not resolved. CDR1 and CDR2 (germline): MGHRA, YSYEKL. The CDR3 runs to 14 residues. Trimming pared 0 bases from V and 1 base from J, leaving 7 bases between. Written as DNA, the CDR3 is TGCGCCAGCAGCCAAGACCGGGCGTCCTACGAGCAGTACTTC. The encoded protein is CASSQDRASYEQYF.

The chain carries TRBV5-4 and TRBJ2-6; 8 nucleotides match TRBD2. CDR3 size: 15 residues. Germline V gene sequence: CDR1 SGHNT, CDR2 YYREEE (reference sequence). J lost 2 bases, V lost 4 bases, and 2 bases had no gene match. The CDR3 here is CASSISGAGANVLTF. CDR3 bases: TGTGCCAGCAGCATTAGCGGGGCTGGGGCCAACGTCCTGACTTTC.

The chain has TRBV5-6 and TRBJ2-5; 7 nucleotides align to TRBD1. From germline, CDR1 is SGHDT and CDR2 YYEEEE. V dropped 7 bases and J dropped 4; count of bases not matched to a gene: 4. The CDR3 length is 12 residues. CDR3 nucleotide sequence: TGTGCCAGCCACGACAGGGTAGAGACCCAGTACTTC. Protein: CASHDRVETQYF.

The chain has TRBV13 and TRBJ2-5; no definite D call. The J call may be wrong; the DNA end is better matched by TRBJ2-7. The CDR3 runs 14 residues. Germline V lookup: CDR1 PRHDT, CDR2 FYEKMQ (reference sequence). The CDR3 DNA sequence: TGTGCCAGCAGCCCCCGACTGGAGCCCTACGAGCAGTACTTC. Translation: CASSPRLEPYEQYF.

This clone was seen just once. This chain links TRBV9 with TRBJ2-2; D is unresolved. V was cut by 0 bases and J by 4 bases, with 1 base left in between. CDR1 SGDLS and CDR2 YYNGEE come from the germline V gene. The CDR3 is made up of 12 amino acids. The CDR3 DNA reads as TGTGCCAGCAGCGTAGGCACCGGGGAGCTGTTTTTT. It translates to CASSVGTGELFF. Combining the CDR3 with reference TRBV9 and TRBJ2-2 gives the whole variable domain DSGVTQTPKHLITATGQRVTLRCSPRSGDLSVYWYQQSLDQGLQFLIQYYNGEERAKGNILERFSAQQFPDLHSELNLSSLELGDSALYFCASSVGTGELFFGEGSRLTVL.